The clone carrying this TCR beta chain was seen a few times. Its cognate antigen is unknown. The record originates from a study of T cells after yellow fever vaccination. Broader study findings: Clones from primary vaccination mostly reappeared after the booster (less than 98% CD4, around 90% CD8).

Trimming left V 8 bases short and J 4 bases short, with 15 bases between. Germline assignment: CDR1 SGHTA and CDR2 FQGNSA. The CDR3 runs to 14 residues. TCRdb re-analysed the 5' RACE reads in MiXCR, keeping a single row per CDR3 protein. The top ten clones hold 17% of a sample with 320,000 or so distinct CDR3 sequences, 7% to 10% of them seen once. J is TRBJ1-3 and V is TRBV7-2; the D gene is possibly TRBD1 (6 bases). This clonotype originated in a man younger than 30 who received the YFV17D yellow fever vaccine. Sequencing used PBMCs, obtained roughly 46 days after the first yellow fever vaccination. The CDR3 DNA sequence: TGTGCCAGCTCAGACCCAGGGGTCGGAAACACCATATATTTT. Translating gives CASSDPGVGNTIYF. The full variable domain, completed using reference TRBV7-2 and TRBJ1-3, is GAGVSQSPSNKVTEKGKDVELRCDPISGHTALYWYRQSLGQGLEFLIYFQGNSAPDKSGLPSDRFSAERTGGSVSTLTIQRTQQEDSAVYLCASSDPGVGNTIYFGEGSWLTVV.